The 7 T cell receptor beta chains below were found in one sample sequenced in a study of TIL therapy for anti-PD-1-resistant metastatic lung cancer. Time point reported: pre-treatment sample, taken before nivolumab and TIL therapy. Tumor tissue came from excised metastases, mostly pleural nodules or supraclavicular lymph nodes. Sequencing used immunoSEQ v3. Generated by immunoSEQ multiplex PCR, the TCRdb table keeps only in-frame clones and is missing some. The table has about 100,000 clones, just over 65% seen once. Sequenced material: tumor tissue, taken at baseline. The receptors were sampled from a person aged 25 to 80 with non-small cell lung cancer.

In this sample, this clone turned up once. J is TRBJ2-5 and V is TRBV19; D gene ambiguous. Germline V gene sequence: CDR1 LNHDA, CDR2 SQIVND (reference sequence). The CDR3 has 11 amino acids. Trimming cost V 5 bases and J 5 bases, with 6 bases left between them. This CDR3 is CASSLGETQYF. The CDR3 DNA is TGTGCCAGTAGTTTGGGGGAGACCCAGTACTTC.

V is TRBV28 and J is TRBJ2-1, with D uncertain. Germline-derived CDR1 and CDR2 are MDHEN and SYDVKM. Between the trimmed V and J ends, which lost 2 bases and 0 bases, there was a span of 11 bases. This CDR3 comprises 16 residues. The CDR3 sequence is CASSLTAGGSYNEQFF. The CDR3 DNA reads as TGTGCCAGCAGTTTAACCGCCGGCGGCTCCTACAATGAGCAGTTCTTC.

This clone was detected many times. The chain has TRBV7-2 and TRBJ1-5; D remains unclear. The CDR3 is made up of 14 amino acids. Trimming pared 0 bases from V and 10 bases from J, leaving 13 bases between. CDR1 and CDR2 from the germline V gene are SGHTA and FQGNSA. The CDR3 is CASSLAPGNKPQHF. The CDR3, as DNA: TGTGCCAGCAGCTTAGCCCCCGGTAATAAACCCCAGCATTTT.

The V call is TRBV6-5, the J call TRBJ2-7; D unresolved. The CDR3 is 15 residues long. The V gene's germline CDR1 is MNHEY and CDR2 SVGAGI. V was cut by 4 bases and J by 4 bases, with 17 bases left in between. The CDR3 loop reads CASSSVGLGKYEQYF. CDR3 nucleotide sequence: TGTGCCAGCAGTTCCGTGGGCCTGGGCAAGTACGAGCAGTACTTC.

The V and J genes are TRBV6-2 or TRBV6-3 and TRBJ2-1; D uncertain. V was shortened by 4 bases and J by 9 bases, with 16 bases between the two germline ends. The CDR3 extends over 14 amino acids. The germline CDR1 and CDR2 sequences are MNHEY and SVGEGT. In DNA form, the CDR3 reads TGTGCCAGCAGTTTTGAGAAAGAGGTGGCTGAGCAGTTCTTC. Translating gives CASSFEKEVAEQFF.

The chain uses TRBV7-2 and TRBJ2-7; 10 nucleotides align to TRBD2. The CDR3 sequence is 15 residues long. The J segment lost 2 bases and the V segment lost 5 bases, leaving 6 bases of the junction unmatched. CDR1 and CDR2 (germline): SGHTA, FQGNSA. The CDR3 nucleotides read TGTGCCAGCAGCCTGGGACTAGCGTTGACCTACGAGCAGTACTTC. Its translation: CASSLGLALTYEQYF.

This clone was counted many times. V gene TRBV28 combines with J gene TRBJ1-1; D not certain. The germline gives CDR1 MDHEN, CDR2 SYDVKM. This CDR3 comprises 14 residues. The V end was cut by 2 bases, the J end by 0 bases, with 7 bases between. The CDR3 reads CASSLPAMNTEAFF. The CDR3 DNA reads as TGTGCCAGCAGTTTACCAGCCATGAACACTGAAGCTTTCTTT.